This TCR beta chain derives from a study of blood T cell repertoires in COVID-19. The study recruited people aged about 18 to 95 years across around 24 US areas. Original processing notes: Amplified reference gene primers provided the basis for estimating nucleated cell counts. The protocol was immunoSEQ multiplex PCR, while the TCRdb copy is restricted to in-frame clones and leaves out a portion. V, J and clone size are taken as reported in that table, and D and trimming were inferred from the DNA itself. The sample consists of approximately 210,000 clones, approximately 85% of them appearing once. From germline, CDR1 is MDHEN and CDR2 SYDVKM. The CDR3 has 15 amino acids. With 6 bases removed from V and 0 bases from J, the gap between germline ends came to 11 bases.

This sequence originates from a man between 35 and 55 years old who had recovered from COVID-19. The sample comprised PBMCs or T cells enriched from blood (not recorded which). The rearrangement joins TRBV28 to TRBJ1-4; D remains unclear. CDR3 residues: CASSPQVSTNEKLFF. The CDR3 coding sequence is TGTGCCAGCAGCCCCCAGGTTTCAACTAATGAAAAACTGTTTTTT.